This T cell receptor beta chain comes out of a study of HIV-infected patients and healthy controls. TCRdb reprocessed the 5' RACE reads via MiXCR and lists one record per CDR3 protein. The sample records some 67,000 distinct CDR3 sequences, 15% to 20% being singletons. The length of the CDR3 is 18 residues. Trimming removed 5 bases from V and 5 bases from J; junction bases left unmatched: 18. Only a few counts were recorded for this clonotype. The chain couples TRBV12-3 or TRBV12-4 to TRBJ2-3, with 8 bases matching TRBD1. This receptor was identified in a human donor in good health. The sample was CD4+ T cells from blood. As DNA, the CDR3 is TGTGCCAGCAGTCCACGGGGACAGGTAGACGGGAAAGTAGATACGCAGTATTTT. Protein: CASSPRGQVDGKVDTQYF.